This TCR beta chain was obtained from a study of blood T cell repertoires in COVID-19. CDR3 size: 15 residues. Unmatched junction bases numbered 6, after V lost 5 bases and J lost 1 base. Germline V gene data show CDR1 as MNHEY and CDR2 as SVGAGI. Original methodology: It was from reference gene primer amplification that nucleated cell counts were estimated. The repertoire was sequenced with immunoSEQ multiplex PCR; TCRdb's copy has only in-frame clones and lacks some. V and J calls and clone size come straight from that table; D and trimming were deduced from the DNA. The sample records some 220,000 clones, around 84% being singletons.

This sequence originates from a human donor in a cohort sampled during active COVID-19. The source material was peripheral blood. V is TRBV6-5 and J is TRBJ2-5, with 8 bases lining up with TRBD2. For the CDR3, the DNA is TGTGCCAGCAGTAAGACTAGCGAGACCCAAGAGACCCAGTACTTC. It codes for CASSKTSETQETQYF.